The present T cell receptor (beta chain) was sequenced within a study of T cells in Graves' hyperthyroidism and ophthalmopathy. Patients were aged 18 to 65, had disease duration under 2 months, and had newly diagnosed hyperthyroidism. Study-level results: With a median lead of about six months before onset, the model predicted ophthalmopathy.

RNA transcripts yielded amplified TCR beta CDR3 regions. A first-round RT-PCR of the TCR CDR3 used the HTBI primer set. TCRdb re-called the multiplex PCR reads with MiXCR, one entry per CDR3 protein. The sample lists roughly 96,000 distinct CDR3 sequences, about 51% occurring once. This clonotype was seen more than once but under ten times. What it binds is unknown. The CDR3 sequence is 14 residues long. Germline loops: CDR1 LNHDA, CDR2 SQIVND (reference sequence). Between the trimmed V and J ends, which lost 4 bases and 6 bases, there was a span of 14 bases. This sequence was found in a woman in her forties with Graves' hyperthyroidism. The rearrangement links TRBV19 to TRBJ2-3; D unclear. The sequencing input was blood. Here the CDR3 reads CASSNWALGDTQYF. CDR3 DNA sequence: TGTGCCAGTAGTAATTGGGCCCTGGGGGATACGCAGTATTTT.